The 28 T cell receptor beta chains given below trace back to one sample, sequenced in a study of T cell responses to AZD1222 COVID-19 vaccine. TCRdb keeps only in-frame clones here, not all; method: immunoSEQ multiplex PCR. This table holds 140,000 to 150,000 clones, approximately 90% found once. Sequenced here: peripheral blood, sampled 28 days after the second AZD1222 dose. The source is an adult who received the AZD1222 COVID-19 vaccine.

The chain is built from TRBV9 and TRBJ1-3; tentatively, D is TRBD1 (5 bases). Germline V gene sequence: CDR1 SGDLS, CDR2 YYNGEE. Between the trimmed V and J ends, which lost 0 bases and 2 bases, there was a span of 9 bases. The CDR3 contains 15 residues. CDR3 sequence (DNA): TGTGCCAGCAGCGTAGATGGAGGGGCTGGAAACACCATATATTTT. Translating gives CASSVDGGAGNTIYF.

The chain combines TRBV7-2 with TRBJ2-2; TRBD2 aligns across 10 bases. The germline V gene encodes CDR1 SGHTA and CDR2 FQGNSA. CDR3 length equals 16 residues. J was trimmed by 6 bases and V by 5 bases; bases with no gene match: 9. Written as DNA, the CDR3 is TGTGCCAGCAGCCTACAAGCGGGAGGGTTTCCCGGGGAGCTGTTTTTT. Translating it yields CASSLQAGGFPGELFF. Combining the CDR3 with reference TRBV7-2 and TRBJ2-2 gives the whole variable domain GAGVSQSPSNKVTEKGKDVELRCDPISGHTALYWYRQSLGQGLEFLIYFQGNSAPDKSGLPSDRFSAERTGGSVSTLTIQRTQQEDSAVYLCASSLQAGGFPGELFFGEGSRLTVL.

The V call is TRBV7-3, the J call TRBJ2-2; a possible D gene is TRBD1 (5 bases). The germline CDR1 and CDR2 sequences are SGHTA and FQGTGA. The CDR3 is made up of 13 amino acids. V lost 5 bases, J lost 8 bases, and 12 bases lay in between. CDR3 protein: CASSATGWGELFF. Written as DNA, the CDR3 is TGTGCCAGCAGCGCCACAGGTTGGGGGGAGCTGTTTTTT. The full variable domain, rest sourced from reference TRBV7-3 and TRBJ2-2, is GAGVSQTPSNKVTEKGKYVELRCDPISGHTALYWYRQSLGQGPEFLIYFQGTGAADDSGLPNDRFFAVRPEGSVSTLKIQRTERGDSAVYLCASSATGWGELFFGEGSRLTVL.

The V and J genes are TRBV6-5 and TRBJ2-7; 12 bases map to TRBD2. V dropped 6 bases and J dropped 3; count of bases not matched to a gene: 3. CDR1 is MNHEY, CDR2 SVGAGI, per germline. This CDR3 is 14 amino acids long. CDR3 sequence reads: CASRTSGGGYEQYF. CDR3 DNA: TGTGCCAGCAGGACTAGCGGGGGCGGCTACGAGCAGTACTTC.

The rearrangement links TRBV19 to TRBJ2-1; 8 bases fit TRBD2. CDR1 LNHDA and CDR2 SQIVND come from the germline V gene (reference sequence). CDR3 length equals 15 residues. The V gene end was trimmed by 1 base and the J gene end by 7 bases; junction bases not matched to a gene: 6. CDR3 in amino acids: CASSIAGGPGNEQFF. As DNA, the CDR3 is TGTGCCAGTAGTATAGCGGGGGGGCCGGGAAATGAGCAGTTCTTC.

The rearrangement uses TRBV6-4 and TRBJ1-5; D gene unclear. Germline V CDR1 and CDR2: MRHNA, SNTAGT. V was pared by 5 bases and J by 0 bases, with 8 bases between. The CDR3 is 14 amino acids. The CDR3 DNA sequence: TGTGCCAGCAGTCCGATCACTAGCAATCAGCCCCAGCATTTT. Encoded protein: CASSPITSNQPQHF.

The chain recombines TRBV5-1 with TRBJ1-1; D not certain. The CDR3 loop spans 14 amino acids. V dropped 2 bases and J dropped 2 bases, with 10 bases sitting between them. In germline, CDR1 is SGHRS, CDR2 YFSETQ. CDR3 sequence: CASSLERFNTEAFF. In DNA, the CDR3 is TGCGCCAGCAGCTTAGAACGGTTCAACACTGAAGCTTTCTTT.

DNA for the CDR3: TGTGCCAGCAGAGCGGGAGGCCCCTCCAATGAGCAGTTCTTC. It yields the protein CASRAGGPSNEQFF. V and J are TRBV5-4 and TRBJ2-1, with 9 bases fitting TRBD2. After removal of 5 bases from V and 6 bases from J, the junction contained 6 bases not matched to a gene. The CDR3 consists of 14 residues. Per the germline V gene, CDR1 is SGHNT and CDR2 is YYREEE (reference sequence).

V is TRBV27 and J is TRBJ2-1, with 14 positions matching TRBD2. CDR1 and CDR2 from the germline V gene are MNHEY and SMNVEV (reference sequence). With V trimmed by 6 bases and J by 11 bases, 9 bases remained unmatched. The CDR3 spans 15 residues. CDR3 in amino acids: CASSFRTSGRRKQFF. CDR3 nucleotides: TGTGCCAGCAGCTTTCGGACTAGCGGGAGGAGGAAGCAGTTCTTC.

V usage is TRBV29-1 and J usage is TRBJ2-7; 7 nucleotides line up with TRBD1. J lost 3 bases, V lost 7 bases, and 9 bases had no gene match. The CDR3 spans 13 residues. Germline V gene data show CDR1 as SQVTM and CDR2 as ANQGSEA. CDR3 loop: CSALETGIYEQYF. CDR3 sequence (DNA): TGCAGCGCGCTTGAGACAGGGATCTACGAGCAGTACTTC.

CDR3 region: CASSLAGPGLNTEAFF. CDR3 sequence (DNA): TGCGCCAGCAGCTTGGCCGGACCCGGATTGAACACTGAAGCTTTCTTT. The gene calls are TRBV5-1 and TRBJ1-1; D ambiguous. This CDR3 has 16 residues. Germline loops: CDR1 SGHRS, CDR2 YFSETQ. V dropped 0 bases and J dropped 0 bases, with 12 bases sitting between them.

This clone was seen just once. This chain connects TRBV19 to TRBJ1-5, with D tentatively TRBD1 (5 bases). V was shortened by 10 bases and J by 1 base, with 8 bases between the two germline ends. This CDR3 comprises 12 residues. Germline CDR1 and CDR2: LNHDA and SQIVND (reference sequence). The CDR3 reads CAIQGSNQPQHF. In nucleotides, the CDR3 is TGTGCCATTCAGGGAAGCAATCAGCCCCAGCATTTT.

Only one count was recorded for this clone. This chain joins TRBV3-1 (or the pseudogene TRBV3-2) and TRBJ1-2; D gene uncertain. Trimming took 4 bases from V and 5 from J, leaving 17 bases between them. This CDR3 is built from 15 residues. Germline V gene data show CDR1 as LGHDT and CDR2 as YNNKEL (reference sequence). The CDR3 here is CASSPSEGPGYGYTF. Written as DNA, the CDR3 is TGTGCCAGCAGCCCTTCGGAAGGACCGGGGTATGGCTACACCTTC.

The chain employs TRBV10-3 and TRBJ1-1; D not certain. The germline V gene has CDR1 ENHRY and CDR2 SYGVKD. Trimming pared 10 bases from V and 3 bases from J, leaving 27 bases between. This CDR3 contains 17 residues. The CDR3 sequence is CATTPLPGSGVDTEAFF. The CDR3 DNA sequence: TGTGCCACAACCCCCCTGCCGGGGTCCGGGGTGGACACTGAAGCTTTCTTT.

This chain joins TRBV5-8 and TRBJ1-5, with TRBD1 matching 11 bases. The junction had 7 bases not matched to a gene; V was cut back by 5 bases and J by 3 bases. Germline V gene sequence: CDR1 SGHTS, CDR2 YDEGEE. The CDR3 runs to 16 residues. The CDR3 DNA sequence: TGTGCCAGCAGGTATTGGACAGGGGGCGACAATCAGCCCCAGCATTTT. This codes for CASRYWTGGDNQPQHF.

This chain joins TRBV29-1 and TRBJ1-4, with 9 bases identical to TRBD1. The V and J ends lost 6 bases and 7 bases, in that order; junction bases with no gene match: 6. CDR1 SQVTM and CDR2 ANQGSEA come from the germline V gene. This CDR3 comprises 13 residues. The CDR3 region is CSVLDRGSEKLFF. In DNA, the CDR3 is TGCAGCGTCTTGGACAGGGGAAGTGAAAAACTGTTTTTT.

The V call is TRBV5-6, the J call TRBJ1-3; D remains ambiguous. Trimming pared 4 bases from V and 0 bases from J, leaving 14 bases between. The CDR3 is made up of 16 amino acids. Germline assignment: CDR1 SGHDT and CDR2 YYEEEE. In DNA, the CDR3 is TGTGCCAGCAGCCCCCGTATCAGCAGCTCTGGAAACACCATATATTTT. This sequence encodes CASSPRISSSGNTIYF.

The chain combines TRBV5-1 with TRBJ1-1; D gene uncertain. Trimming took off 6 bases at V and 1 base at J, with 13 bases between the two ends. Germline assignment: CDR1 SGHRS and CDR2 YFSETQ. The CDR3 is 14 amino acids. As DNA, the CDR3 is TGCGCCAGCAAGGTTCTGCCATCGAACACTGAAGCTTTCTTT. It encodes CASKVLPSNTEAFF.

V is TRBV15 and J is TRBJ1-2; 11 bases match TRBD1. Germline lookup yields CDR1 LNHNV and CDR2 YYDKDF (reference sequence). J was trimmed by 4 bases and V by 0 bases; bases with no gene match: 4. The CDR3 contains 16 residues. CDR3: CATSREDRGLIYGYTF. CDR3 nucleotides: TGTGCCACCAGCAGAGAGGACAGGGGGCTCATCTATGGCTACACCTTC.

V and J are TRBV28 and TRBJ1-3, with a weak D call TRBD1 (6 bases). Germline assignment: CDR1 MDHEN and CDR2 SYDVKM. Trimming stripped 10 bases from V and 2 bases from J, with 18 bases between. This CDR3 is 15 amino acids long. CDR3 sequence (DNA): TGTGCCACGTTGGGGGCACTCGGAACTGGAAACACCATATATTTT. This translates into CATLGALGTGNTIYF.

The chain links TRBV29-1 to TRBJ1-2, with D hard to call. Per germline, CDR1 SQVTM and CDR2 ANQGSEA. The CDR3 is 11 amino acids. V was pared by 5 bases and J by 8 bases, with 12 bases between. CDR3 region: CSVLEGWGYTF. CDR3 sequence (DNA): TGCAGCGTTTTGGAGGGCTGGGGCTACACCTTC.

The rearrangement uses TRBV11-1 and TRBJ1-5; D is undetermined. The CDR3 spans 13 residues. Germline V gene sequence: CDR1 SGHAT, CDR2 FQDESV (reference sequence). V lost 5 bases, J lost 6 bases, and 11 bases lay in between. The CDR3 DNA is TGTGCCAGCAGCCTCTCCGTGGGTCAGCCCCAGCATTTT. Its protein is CASSLSVGQPQHF.

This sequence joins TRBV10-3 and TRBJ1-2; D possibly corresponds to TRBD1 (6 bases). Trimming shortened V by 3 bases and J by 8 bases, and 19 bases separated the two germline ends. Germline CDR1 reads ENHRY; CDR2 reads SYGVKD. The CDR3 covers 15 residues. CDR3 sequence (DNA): TGTGCCATCAGTGATGGCGGACAGCATATCCGAGGCTACACCTTC. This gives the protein CAISDGGQHIRGYTF.

The chain's CDR3 is CASSINYGYTF. The CDR3 nucleotides read TGTGCCAGCAGTATAAACTATGGCTACACCTTC. The chain is built from TRBV28 and TRBJ1-2; D is uncertain. V shed 5 bases and J shed 2 bases, with 3 bases lying between them. The CDR3 covers 11 residues. Germline CDR1 reads MDHEN; CDR2 reads SYDVKM.

Written as DNA, the CDR3 is TGTGCCAGCAGTTTAGGGGAGCCCCAGCATTTT. Its translation: CASSLGEPQHF. The rearrangement uses TRBV28 and TRBJ1-5; D call uncertain. The CDR3 is made up of 11 amino acids. V was cut by 2 bases and J by 8 bases, with 4 bases left in between. Germline CDR1 and CDR2: MDHEN and SYDVKM.

CDR3 sequence: CASSRLAGVTGELFF. Here the CDR3 DNA reads TGTGCCAGTAGTAGACTAGCGGGAGTCACCGGGGAGCTGTTTTTT. This chain joins TRBV19 and TRBJ2-2, with 12 bases aligning to TRBD2. Germline V lookup: CDR1 LNHDA, CDR2 SQIVND (reference sequence). The CDR3 is 15 residues long. V shed 4 bases, J shed 4 bases, and the junction held 1 base outside the gene matches. The full variable domain, with the rest looked up from reference TRBV19 and TRBJ2-2, is DGGITQSPKYLFRKEGQNVTLSCEQNLNHDAMYWYRQDPGQGLRLIYYSQIVNDFQKGDIAEGYSVSREKKESFPLTVTSAQKNPTAFYLCASSRLAGVTGELFFGEGSRLTVL.

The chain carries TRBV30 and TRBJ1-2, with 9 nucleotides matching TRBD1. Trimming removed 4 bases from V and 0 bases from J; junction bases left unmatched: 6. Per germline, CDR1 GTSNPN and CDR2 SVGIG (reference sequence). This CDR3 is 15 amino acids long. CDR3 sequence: CAWIPRTGANYGYTF. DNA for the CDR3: TGTGCCTGGATCCCCAGGACAGGGGCTAACTATGGCTACACCTTC. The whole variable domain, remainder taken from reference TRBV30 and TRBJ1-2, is SQTIHQWPATLVQPVGSPLSLECTVEGTSNPNLYWYRQAAGRGLQLLFYSVGIGQISSEVPQNLSASRPQDRQFILSSKKLLLSDSGFYLCAWIPRTGANYGYTFGSGTRLTVV.

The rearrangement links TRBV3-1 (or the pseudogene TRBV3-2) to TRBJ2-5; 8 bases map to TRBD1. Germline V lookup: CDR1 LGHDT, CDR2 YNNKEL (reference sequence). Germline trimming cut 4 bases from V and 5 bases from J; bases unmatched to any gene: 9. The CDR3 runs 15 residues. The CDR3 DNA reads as TGTGCCAGCAGCCTAGCCGCAGGGGGCGGGGAGACCCAGTACTTC. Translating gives CASSLAAGGGETQYF.